The 20 T cell receptor beta chains in this list originate from one sample, sequenced in a study of patients with pleural tuberculosis. MiXCR, run by TCRdb on the reads, gives a single entry per CDR3 protein. The sample comprises almost 30,000 distinct CDR3 sequences, 18% of which are singletons, and roughly 3.6% rests with the top ten. The sample taken for sequencing was peripheral blood. Every receptor here comes from a human donor with pleural tuberculosis.

This rearrangement joins TRBV30 to TRBJ1-3; D is unclear. This CDR3 is built from 11 residues. CDR1 GTSNPN and CDR2 SVGIG come from the germline V gene (reference sequence). V dropped 1 base and J dropped 8 bases, with 6 bases sitting between them. This chain's CDR3 is CAWSATYTIYF. The CDR3 coding sequence is TGTGCCTGGAGTGCGACCTACACCATATATTTT.

This clonotype is deemed medium-sized (0.01 to 0.1%). The CDR3 sequence: CASSYGMNTEAFF. For the CDR3, the DNA is TGTGCCAGCAGTTACGGTATGAACACTGAAGCTTTCTTT. This rearrangement joins TRBV6-2 or TRBV6-3 to TRBJ1-1; D remains unclear. V lost 2 bases and J lost 0, with 4 bases in between. The CDR3 spans 13 residues. The V gene's germline CDR1 is MNHEY and CDR2 SVGEGT.

Only a few counts were recorded for this clonotype. A read error is possible here, since a much larger clone lies one base away. The V and J genes are TRBV29-1 and TRBJ2-7; D is undetermined. Germline CDR1 SQVTM, CDR2 ANQGSEA. This CDR3 region has 12 residues. CDR3 amino acids: CSIEDLRAKQYF. For the CDR3, the DNA is TGCAGCATTGAAGATCTCCGAGCGAAGCAGTACTTC.

This clonotype ranks as medium-sized (0.01 to 0.1%). This chain links TRBV27 with TRBJ1-5; maybe TRBD1 (6 bases). Germline V gene sequence: CDR1 MNHEY, CDR2 SMNVEV (reference sequence). The CDR3 extends over 13 amino acids. The V end lost 3 bases, the J end lost 4 bases, and 7 bases lay between the germline ends. CDR3 in DNA: TGTGCCAGCAGTTTTGGACAGAATCAGCCCCAGCATTTT. Its protein is CASSFGQNQPQHF.

This clonotype appeared a single time. One end of the junction does not line up with germline, which may come from a read error. J is TRBJ2-1 and V is TRBV30, with 8 bases that match TRBD2. The CDR3 has 14 amino acids. From germline, CDR1 is GTSNPN and CDR2 SVGIG (reference sequence). CDR3 sequence (DNA): TGTGACTGGAAAACTAGCGGAGTCTACAATGAGCAGTTCTTC. Its protein is CDWKTSGVYNEQFF. Using reference TRBV30 and TRBJ2-1 for the parts outside the CDR3, the full variable domain is SQTIHQWPATLVQPVGSPLSLECTVEGTSNPNLYWYRQAAGRGLQLLFYSVGIGQISSEVPQNLSASRPQDRQFILSSKKLLLSDSGFYLCDWKTSGVYNEQFFGPGTRLTVL.

This clonotype was detected many times. The chain links TRBV12-3 or TRBV12-4 to TRBJ2-3, with 10 nucleotides matching TRBD2. J gave up 7 bases and V 6 bases, and 7 bases lay outside the gene matches. The CDR3 runs to 14 residues. CDR3 residues: CASRPTSGDYTQYF. As DNA, the CDR3 is TGTGCCAGCAGGCCTACTAGCGGGGACTATACGCAGTATTTT.

Many counts were recorded for this clonotype. V usage is TRBV4-1 and J usage is TRBJ1-1; D unresolved. The CDR3 spans 14 residues. CDR1 and CDR2 (germline): MGHRA, YSYEKL. Trimming removed 3 bases at V and 0 bases at J, with 8 bases between. As DNA, the CDR3 is TGCGCCAGCAGCCACGAGGGTATGAACACTGAAGCTTTCTTT. Translated, it gives CASSHEGMNTEAFF.

This clonotype was detected ten times or more. The rearrangement uses TRBV7-9 and TRBJ2-5; no clear D. This CDR3 has 13 amino acids. V lost 5 bases to trimming and J lost 1 base, with 8 bases between them. The germline V gene encodes CDR1 SEHNR and CDR2 FQNEAQ (reference sequence). CDR3 nucleotides: TGTGCCAGCAGCCCACCAAGCCAAGAGACCCAGTACTTC. Encoded protein: CASSPPSQETQYF.

This clonotype was observed many times. V is TRBV7-9 and J is TRBJ2-4; D tentatively fits TRBD1 or TRBD2 (5 bases each). This CDR3 is built from 13 residues. From germline, CDR1 is SEHNR and CDR2 FQNEAQ (reference sequence). V lost 5 bases and J 9 bases, leaving 14 bases between the germline ends. The CDR3 nucleotides are TGTGCCAGCAGCCGGGACCCCTCGGGCATTCAGTACTTC. The encoded protein is CASSRDPSGIQYF.

This clonotype was seen many times. The chain is built from TRBV25-1 and TRBJ2-7, with TRBD1 matching 9 bases. Germline CDR1 MGHDK, CDR2 SYGVNS. Trimming cost V 7 bases and J 3 bases; bases outside gene matches: 4. The CDR3 contains 13 residues. The CDR3 is CASKETGGYEQYF. The CDR3 nucleotides read TGTGCCAGCAAGGAGACAGGGGGCTACGAGCAGTACTTC.

Many counts were recorded for this clonotype. The V gene is TRBV7-2, the J gene TRBJ1-1, with D unresolved. The CDR3 has 14 amino acids. CDR1 and CDR2 from the germline V gene are SGHTA and FQGNSA. V shed 1 base and J shed 5 bases, with 11 bases lying between them. The CDR3 sequence: CASSLGARPTEAFF. DNA for the CDR3: TGTGCCAGCAGCTTAGGTGCAAGACCGACTGAAGCTTTCTTT.

Concerning this clonotype: A much larger clone differs from this one at a single base, so this may be a read error. The rearrangement links TRBV5-4 to TRBJ1-2; no clear D. The germline V and J ends were trimmed by 1 base and 9 bases, with 10 bases remaining between them. CDR3 length: 12 residues. Looked up from germline, CDR1 is SGHNT and CDR2 is YYREEE (reference sequence). Here the CDR3 reads CASSLPLRRYTF. The CDR3 nucleotides are TGTGCCAGCAGCTTGCCCTTACGCCGCTACACCTTC.

As to this clonotype: With a much larger clone just one base away, this may be a read error. This sequence joins TRBV19 and TRBJ1-5; TRBD1 matches at 7 bases. This CDR3 spans 14 amino acids. Germline-derived CDR1 and CDR2 are LNHDA and SQIVND (reference sequence). V lost 7 bases and J lost 11; bases outside the gene matches: 14. CDR3 DNA: TGTGCCAGTATCCCAGCCTGGCCGGGACAGTCCCAGCATTTT. It specifies CASIPAWPGQSQHF.

The CDR3 loop is CASSLEGQSYEQYF. The CDR3 DNA sequence: TGTGCCAGCAGCTTAGAGGGACAGTCCTACGAGCAGTACTTC. The chain combines TRBV7-3 with TRBJ2-7; 7 bases line up with TRBD1. V lost 2 bases, J lost 1 base, and 2 bases stayed unmatched. Germline CDR1 is SGHTA and CDR2 is FQGTGA. This CDR3 is 14 amino acids long. Looking up the rest from reference TRBV7-3 and TRBJ2-7 gives the full variable domain: GAGVSQTPSNKVTEKGKYVELRCDPISGHTALYWYRQSLGQGPEFLIYFQGTGAADDSGLPNDRFFAVRPEGSVSTLKIQRTERGDSAVYLCASSLEGQSYEQYFGPGTRLTVT.

In this sample, this clonotype turned up many times. The rearrangement links TRBV19 to TRBJ1-5, with D possibly TRBD1 on 5 matching bases. The CDR3 extends over 14 amino acids. Trimming removed 11 bases at V and 7 bases at J, with 21 bases between. Germline values: CDR1 LNHDA, CDR2 SQIVND (reference sequence). The CDR3 reads CASTSGGSGQPQHF. The CDR3 region has the DNA TGTGCCTCGACCTCCGGGGGATCGGGACAGCCCCAGCATTTT.

Notes on this clonotype: Given a much more abundant clone one base away, this may be a read error. The genes are TRBV19 and TRBJ1-5, with 9 bases identical to TRBD1. Germline values: CDR1 LNHDA, CDR2 SQIVND (reference sequence). V lost 7 bases to trimming and J lost 5 bases; unmatched junction nucleotides: 6. CDR3 size: 14 residues. CDR3 sequence reads: CASKRQGGDQPQHF. In nucleotides, the CDR3 is TGTGCCAGTAAAAGACAGGGGGGCGATCAGCCCCAGCATTTT. The full variable domain, rest sourced from reference TRBV19 and TRBJ1-5, is DGGITQSPKYLFRKEGQNVTLSCEQNLNHDAMYWYRQDPGQGLRLIYYSQIVNDFQKGDIAEGYSVSREKKESFPLTVTSAQKNPTAFYLCASKRQGGDQPQHFGDGTRLSIL.

This clonotype occurred many times. The rearrangement joins TRBV7-9 to TRBJ1-1; the D is unclear. Germline V gene data show CDR1 as SEHNR and CDR2 as FQNEAQ (reference sequence). The V end lost 1 base, the J end lost 5 bases, and 5 bases lay between the germline ends. There are 12 residues in the CDR3. CDR3 coding DNA: TGTGCCAGCAGCTTAGGGTTGACTGAAGCTTTCTTT. This gives the protein CASSLGLTEAFF. The variable domain in full, with the rest retrieved from reference TRBV7-9 and TRBJ1-1, is DTGVSQNPRHKITKRGQNVTFRCDPISEHNRLYWYRQTLGQGPEFLTYFQNEAQLEKSRLLSDRFSAERPKGSFSTLEIQRTEQGDSAMYLCASSLGLTEAFFGQGTRLTVV.

The sample holds one count of this clonotype. A read error may be the cause here, since a much bigger clone is one base away. The V call is TRBV2, the J call TRBJ1-1; 7 bases agree with TRBD1. Germline-derived CDR1 and CDR2 are SNHLY and FYNNEI. The CDR3 consists of 14 residues. DNA for the CDR3: TGTGCCAGCAGTGGGGACAGCGTGAACACTGAAGCTTCCTTT. Residues: CASSGDSVNTEASF. Together with reference TRBV2 and TRBJ1-1, the CDR3 gives the full variable domain: EPEVTQTPSHQVTQMGQEVILRCVPISNHLYFYWYRQILGQKVEFLVSFYNNEISEKSEIFDDQFSVERPDGSNFTLKIRSTKLEDSAMYFCASSGDSVNTEASFGQGTRLTVV.

In this sample, this clonotype turned up a few times. A much larger clone differs by one base, so this may be a read error. The chain combines TRBV2 with TRBJ2-1, with 9 bases matching TRBD1. From germline, CDR1 is SNHLY and CDR2 FYNNEI. The CDR3 length is 13 residues. The junction had 8 bases not matched to a gene; V was cut back by 8 bases and J by 9 bases. The CDR3 here is CASGQGSSAEQFF. CDR3 DNA sequence: TGTGCCAGCGGACAGGGGAGTTCGGCTGAGCAGTTCTTC.

V is TRBV28 and J is TRBJ2-1, with D hard to call. Germline loops: CDR1 MDHEN, CDR2 SYDVKM. The CDR3 has 11 amino acids. Trimming removed 1 base from V and 10 bases from J, with 5 bases in between. The CDR3 region is CASSLSDEQFF. CDR3 in DNA: TGTGCCAGCAGTTTATCCGACGAGCAGTTCTTC.